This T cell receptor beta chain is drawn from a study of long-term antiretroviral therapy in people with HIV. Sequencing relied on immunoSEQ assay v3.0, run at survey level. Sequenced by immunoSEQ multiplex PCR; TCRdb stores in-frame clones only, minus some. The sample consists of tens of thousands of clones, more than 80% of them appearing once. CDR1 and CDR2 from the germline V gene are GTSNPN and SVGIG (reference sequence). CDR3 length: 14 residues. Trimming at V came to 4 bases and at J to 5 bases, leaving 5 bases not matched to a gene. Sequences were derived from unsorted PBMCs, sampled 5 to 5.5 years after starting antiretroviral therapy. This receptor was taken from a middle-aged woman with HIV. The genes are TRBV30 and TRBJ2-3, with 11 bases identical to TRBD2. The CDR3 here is CAWTLAGGKDTQYF. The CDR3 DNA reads TGTGCCTGGACCCTAGCGGGAGGAAAAGATACGCAGTATTTT.